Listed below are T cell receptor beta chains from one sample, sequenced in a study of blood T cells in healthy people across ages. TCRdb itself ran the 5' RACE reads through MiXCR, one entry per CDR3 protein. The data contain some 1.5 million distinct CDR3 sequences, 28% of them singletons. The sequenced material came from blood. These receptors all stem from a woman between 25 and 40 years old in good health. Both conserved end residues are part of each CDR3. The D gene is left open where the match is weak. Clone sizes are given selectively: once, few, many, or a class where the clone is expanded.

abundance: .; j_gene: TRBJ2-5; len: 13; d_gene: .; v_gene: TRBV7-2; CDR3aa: CASSLWDKETQYF; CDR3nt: TGTGCCAGCAGCTTATGGGACAAAGAGACCCAGTACTTC
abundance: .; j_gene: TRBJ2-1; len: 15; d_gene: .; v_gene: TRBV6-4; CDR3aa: CASSDSAGTANEQFF; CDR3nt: TGTGCCAGCAGTGACTCAGCCGGGACGGCGAATGAGCAGTTCTTC
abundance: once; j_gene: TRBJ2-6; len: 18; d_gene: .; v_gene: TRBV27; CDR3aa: CASSFRYRAVSGANVLTF; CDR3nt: TGTGCCAGCAGTTTCCGGTACAGGGCAGTGAGTGGGGCCAACGTCCTGACTTTC
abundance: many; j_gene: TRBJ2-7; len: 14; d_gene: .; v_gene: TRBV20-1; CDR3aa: CSARDWKYSYEQYF; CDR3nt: TGCAGTGCTAGAGATTGGAAGTACTCCTACGAGCAGTACTTC
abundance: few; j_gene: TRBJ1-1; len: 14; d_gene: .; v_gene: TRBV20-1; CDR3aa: CSAPPRGLNTEAFF; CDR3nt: TGCAGTGCACCCCCCCGGGGCTTGAACACTGAAGCTTTCTTT
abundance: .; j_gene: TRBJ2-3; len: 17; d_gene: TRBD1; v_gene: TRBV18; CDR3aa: CASSPRDRVVGTDTQYF; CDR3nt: TGTGCCAGCTCGCCAAGGGACAGGGTCGTCGGCACAGATACGCAGTATTTT
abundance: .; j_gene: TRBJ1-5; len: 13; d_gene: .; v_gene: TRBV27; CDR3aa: CASSFTEDQPQHF; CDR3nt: TGTGCCAGCAGTTTTACAGAGGATCAGCCCCAGCATTTT
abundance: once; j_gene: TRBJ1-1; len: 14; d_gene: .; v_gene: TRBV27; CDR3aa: CASSLFVGGTEAFF; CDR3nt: TGTGCCAGCAGTTTATTCGTGGGGGGAACTGAAGCTTTCTTT
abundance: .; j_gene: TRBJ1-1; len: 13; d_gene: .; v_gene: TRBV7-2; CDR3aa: CASSLSGTPEAFF; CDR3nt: TGTGCCAGCAGCTTATCGGGGACTCCTGAAGCTTTCTTT
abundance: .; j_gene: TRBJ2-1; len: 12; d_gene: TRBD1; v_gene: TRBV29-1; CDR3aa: CSAKTGVNEQFF; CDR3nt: TGCAGCGCCAAGACAGGGGTCAATGAGCAGTTCTTC
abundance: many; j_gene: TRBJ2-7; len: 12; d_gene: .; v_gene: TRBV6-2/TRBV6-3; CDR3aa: CASSDPHYEQYF; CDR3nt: TGTGCCAGCAGTGACCCCCACTACGAGCAGTACTTC
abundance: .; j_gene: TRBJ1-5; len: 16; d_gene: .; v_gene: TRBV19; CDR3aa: CASSIEGRISNQPQHF; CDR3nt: TGTGCCAGTAGTATAGAGGGGCGGATTAGCAATCAGCCCCAGCATTTT
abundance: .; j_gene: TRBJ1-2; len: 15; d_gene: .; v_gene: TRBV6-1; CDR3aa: CASSEIRRGARGYTF; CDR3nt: TGTGCCAGCAGTGAAATCAGAAGGGGGGCAAGGGGCTACACCTTC
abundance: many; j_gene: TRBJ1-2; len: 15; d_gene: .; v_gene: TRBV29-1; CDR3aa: CSARDNGPLSSGYTF; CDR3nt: TGCAGCGCCCGGGACAACGGACCCCTATCGTCTGGCTACACCTTC
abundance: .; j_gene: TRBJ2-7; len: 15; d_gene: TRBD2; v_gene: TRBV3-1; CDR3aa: CASSPSLAESYEQYF; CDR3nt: TGTGCCAGCAGTCCCTCACTAGCGGAGAGCTACGAGCAGTACTTC
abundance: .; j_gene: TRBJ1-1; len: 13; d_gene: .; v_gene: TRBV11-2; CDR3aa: CASSFQGESEAFF; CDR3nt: TGTGCCAGCAGCTTCCAAGGGGAGAGTGAAGCTTTCTTT
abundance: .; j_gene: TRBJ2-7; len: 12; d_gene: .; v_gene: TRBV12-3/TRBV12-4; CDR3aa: CASSFYRGEQYF; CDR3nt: TGTGCCAGCAGTTTTTACAGAGGCGAGCAGTACTTC
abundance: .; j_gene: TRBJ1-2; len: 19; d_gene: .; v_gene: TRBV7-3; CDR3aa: CASSSTPGPLQTPNYGYTF; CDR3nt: TGTGCCAGCAGCTCGACCCCAGGGCCCCTACAGACCCCTAACTATGGCTACACCTTC
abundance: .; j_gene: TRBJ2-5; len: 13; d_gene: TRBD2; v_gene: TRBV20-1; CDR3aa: CSAPLAPQETQYF; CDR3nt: TGCAGTGCTCCACTAGCGCCTCAAGAGACCCAGTACTTC
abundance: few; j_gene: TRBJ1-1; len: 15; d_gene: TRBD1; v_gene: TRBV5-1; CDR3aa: CASSPETDRYTEAFF; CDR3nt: TGCGCCAGCAGCCCGGAGACGGACAGGTACACTGAAGCTTTCTTT
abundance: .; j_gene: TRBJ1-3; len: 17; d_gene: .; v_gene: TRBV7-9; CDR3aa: CASSLHVRRFSGNTIYF; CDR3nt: TGTGCCAGCTCCCTACACGTGCGGCGCTTCTCTGGAAACACCATATATTTT
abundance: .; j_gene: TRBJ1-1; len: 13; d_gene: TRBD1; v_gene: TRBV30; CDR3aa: CAWSGQGAGEAFF; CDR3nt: TGTGCCTGGAGTGGCCAGGGGGCTGGAGAAGCTTTCTTT
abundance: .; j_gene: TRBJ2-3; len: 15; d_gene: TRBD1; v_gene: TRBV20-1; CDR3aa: CSANWDRVATDTQYF; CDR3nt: TGCAGTGCTAATTGGGACAGGGTCGCCACAGATACGCAGTATTTT
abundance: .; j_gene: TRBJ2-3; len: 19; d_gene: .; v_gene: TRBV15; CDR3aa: CATSRGGMSRVGHTDTQYF; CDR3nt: TGTGCCACCAGCAGAGGAGGAATGTCCAGAGTAGGGCACACAGATACGCAGTATTTT
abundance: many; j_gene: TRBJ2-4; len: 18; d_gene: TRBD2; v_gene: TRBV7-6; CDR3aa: CASSLMSSGSSTKNIQYF; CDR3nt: TGTGCCAGCAGCTTAATGTCTAGCGGGAGCTCGACCAAAAACATTCAGTACTTC
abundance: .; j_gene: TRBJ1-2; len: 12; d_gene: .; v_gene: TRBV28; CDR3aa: CASSSERSSYTF; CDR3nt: TGTGCCAGCAGTTCCGAACGGTCGAGCTACACCTTC
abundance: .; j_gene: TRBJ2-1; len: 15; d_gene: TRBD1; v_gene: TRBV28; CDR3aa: CASSFLDRVSNEQFF; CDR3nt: TGTGCCAGCAGTTTTCTGGACAGGGTATCAAATGAGCAGTTCTTC
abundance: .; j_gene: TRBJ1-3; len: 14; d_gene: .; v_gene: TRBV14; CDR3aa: CASSRATPGNTIYF; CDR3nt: TGTGCCAGCAGCCGTGCGACTCCCGGAAACACCATATATTTT
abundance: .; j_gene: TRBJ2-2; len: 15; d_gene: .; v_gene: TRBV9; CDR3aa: CASSPSPGRVGELFF; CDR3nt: TGTGCCAGCAGCCCGAGCCCCGGACGGGTCGGGGAGCTGTTTTTT
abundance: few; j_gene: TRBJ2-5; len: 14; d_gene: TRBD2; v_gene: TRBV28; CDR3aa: CASSLRGGPKTQYF; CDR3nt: TGTGCCAGCAGTTTGCGGGGGGGCCCCAAGACCCAGTACTTC
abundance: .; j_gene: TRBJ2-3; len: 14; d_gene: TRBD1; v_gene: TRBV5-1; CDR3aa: CASSLGTGKGTQYF; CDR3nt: TGCGCCAGCAGCCTAGGGACAGGGAAAGGTACGCAGTATTTT
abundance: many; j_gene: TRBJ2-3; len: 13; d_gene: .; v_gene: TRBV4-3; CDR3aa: CASSQLLEDTQYF; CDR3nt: TGCGCCAGCAGCCAACTCCTCGAGGATACGCAGTATTTT
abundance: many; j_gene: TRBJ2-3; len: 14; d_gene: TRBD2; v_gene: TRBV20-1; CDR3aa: CSARETSGGDTQYF; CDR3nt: TGCAGTGCTAGGGAGACTAGCGGGGGTGATACGCAGTATTTT
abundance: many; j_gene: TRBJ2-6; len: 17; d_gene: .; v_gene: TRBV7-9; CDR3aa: CASSPLRALSGANVLTF; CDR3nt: TGTGCCAGCAGCCCCCTTAGGGCACTCTCTGGGGCCAACGTCCTGACTTTC
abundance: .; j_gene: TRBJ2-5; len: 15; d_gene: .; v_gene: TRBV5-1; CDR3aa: CAGSLVAGTQETQYF; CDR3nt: TGCGCCGGCAGCTTAGTCGCGGGGACCCAAGAGACCCAGTACTTC
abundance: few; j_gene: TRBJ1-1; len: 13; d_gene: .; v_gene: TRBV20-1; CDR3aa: CSAGEWWDTEAFF; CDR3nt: TGCAGTGCTGGAGAATGGTGGGACACTGAAGCTTTCTTT
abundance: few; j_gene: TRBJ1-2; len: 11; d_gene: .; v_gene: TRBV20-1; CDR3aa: CSARVEDGYTF; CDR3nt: TGCAGTGCCAGGGTCGAGGATGGCTACACCTTC
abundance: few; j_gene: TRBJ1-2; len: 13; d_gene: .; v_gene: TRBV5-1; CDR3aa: CASSSVQNYGYTF; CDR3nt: TGCGCCAGCAGCTCGGTACAGAACTATGGCTACACCTTC
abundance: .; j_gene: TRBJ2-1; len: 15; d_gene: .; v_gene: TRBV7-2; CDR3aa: CASSLGGAQRNEQFF; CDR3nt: TGTGCCAGCAGCCTGGGGGGCGCCCAGAGGAATGAGCAGTTCTTC
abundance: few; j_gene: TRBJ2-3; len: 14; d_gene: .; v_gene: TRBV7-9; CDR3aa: CASSLGDERDTQYF; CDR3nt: TGTGCCAGCAGCTTAGGGGATGAGCGTGATACGCAGTATTTT
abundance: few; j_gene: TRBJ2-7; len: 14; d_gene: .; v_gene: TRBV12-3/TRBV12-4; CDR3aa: CASSFTGKRGEQYF; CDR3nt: TGTGCCAGCAGTTTCACAGGCAAAAGGGGGGAGCAGTACTTC
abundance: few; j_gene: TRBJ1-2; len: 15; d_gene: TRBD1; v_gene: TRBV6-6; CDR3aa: CASSRAGQGSYGYTF; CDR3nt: TGTGCCAGCAGTCGCGCTGGACAGGGTAGTTATGGCTACACCTTC
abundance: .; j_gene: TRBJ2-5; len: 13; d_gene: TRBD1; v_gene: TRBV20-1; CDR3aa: CSARRGGTETQYF; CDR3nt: TGCAGTGCTAGACGAGGGGGCACGGAGACCCAGTACTTC
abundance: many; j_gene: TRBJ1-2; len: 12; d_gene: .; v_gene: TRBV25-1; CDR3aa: CASSAGLYGYTF; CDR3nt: TGCGCCAGCAGCGCGGGCCTCTATGGCTACACCTTC
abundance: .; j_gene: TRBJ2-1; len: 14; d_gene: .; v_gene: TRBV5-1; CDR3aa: CATHWLFSYNEQFF; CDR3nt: TGCGCCACTCACTGGTTATTCTCCTACAATGAGCAGTTCTTC
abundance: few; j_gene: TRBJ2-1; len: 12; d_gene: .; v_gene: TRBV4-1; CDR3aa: CASSHPVGEQFF; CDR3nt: TGCGCCAGCAGCCACCCAGTGGGTGAGCAGTTCTTC
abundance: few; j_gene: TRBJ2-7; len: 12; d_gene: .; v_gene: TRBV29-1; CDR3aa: CSVDRGIDEQYF; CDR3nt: TGCAGCGTTGACAGGGGAATAGACGAGCAGTACTTC
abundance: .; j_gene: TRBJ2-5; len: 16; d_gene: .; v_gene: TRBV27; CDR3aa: CASSLMASLYQETQYF; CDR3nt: TGTGCCAGCAGTTTAATGGCTAGCTTGTACCAAGAGACCCAGTACTTC
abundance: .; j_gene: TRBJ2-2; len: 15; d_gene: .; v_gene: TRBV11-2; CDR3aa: CASSKRGTNTGELFF; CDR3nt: TGTGCCAGCAGCAAACGGGGGACCAACACCGGGGAGCTGTTTTTT
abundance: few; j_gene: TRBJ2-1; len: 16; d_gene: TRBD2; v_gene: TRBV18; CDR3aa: CASSPGSGRAYNEQFF; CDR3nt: TGTGCCAGCTCACCAGGAAGCGGGAGGGCCTACAATGAGCAGTTCTTC
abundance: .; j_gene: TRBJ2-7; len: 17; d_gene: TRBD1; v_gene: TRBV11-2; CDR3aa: CASSNPGTGAGCDEQYF; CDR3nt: TGTGCCAGCAGCAACCCCGGGACAGGGGCCGGGTGCGATGAGCAGTACTTC
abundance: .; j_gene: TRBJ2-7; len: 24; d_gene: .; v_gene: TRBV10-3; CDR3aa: CAISESTAGQGNLEIAGAAYEQYF; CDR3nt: TGTGCCATCAGTGAGTCGACGGCGGGACAGGGGAACCTAGAGATAGCGGGAGCAGCTTACGAGCAGTACTTC
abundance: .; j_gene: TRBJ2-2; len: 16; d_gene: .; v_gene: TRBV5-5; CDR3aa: CASSLTLGDGTGELFF; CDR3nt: TGTGCCAGCAGCTTAACTTTGGGGGACGGCACCGGGGAGCTGTTTTTT
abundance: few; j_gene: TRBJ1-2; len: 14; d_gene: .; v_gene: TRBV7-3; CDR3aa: CASGLAGEDYGYTF; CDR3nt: TGTGCCAGCGGCTTAGCAGGGGAGGATTATGGCTACACCTTC